This T cell receptor (beta chain) was sequenced in a study of T cells in Graves' hyperthyroidism and ophthalmopathy. The source material, RNA transcripts, was used to amplify TCR beta CDR3 regions. First-round RT-PCR with HTBI primers amplified the TCR CDR3 region. Each CDR3 protein gets one entry after TCRdb re-called the multiplex PCR reads with MiXCR. The table records about 620,000 distinct CDR3 sequences, around 16% of them present only once. Germline CDR1 is MNHEY and CDR2 is SMNVEV (reference sequence). The CDR3 is made up of 14 amino acids. V gave up 0 bases and J gave up 2 bases, with 4 bases separating them. Diagnosis relied on clinical symptoms, serum thyroxine and TRAb, thyroid ultrasound and orbital computed tomography. This clonotype came up a few times. Its specificity is unknown. Study outcomes and limitations: The majority of expanded thyroid clonotypes above 0.001 also appeared in blood. Prediction of ophthalmopathy progression came a median 6.5 months pre-onset.

The clonotype originates from a woman aged 30 to 39 with Graves' hyperthyroidism. Sequencing input: blood. The chain joins TRBV27 to TRBJ2-2; D not certain. The CDR3 sequence is CASSLSKNTGELFF. The CDR3 bases are TGTGCCAGCAGTTTATCCAAAAACACCGGGGAGCTGTTTTTT.